Presented here are 10 T cell receptor beta chains from one specimen sequenced in a study of tumor-infiltrating lymphocytes in primary liver carcinoma. TCR beta cDNA was reverse-transcribed from roughly 0.45 ug of total RNA. The reaction used a constant-region primer and ProtoScript II reverse transcriptase. A slightly modified ARM-PCR protocol with three nested multiplex PCR rounds produced these TCR beta libraries. TRBV1-TRBV30 forward primers paired with a C-beta reverse primer drove the first two PCR rounds, about 9 cycles each. Each CDR3 protein is one row after TCRdb ran MiXCR on the multiplex PCR reads. The sample lists about 200,000 distinct CDR3 sequences; almost 65% were seen once. Alongside blood RNA obtained from unsorted whole blood, germline DNA was also extracted. The sequenced sample was peripheral blood. The receptors originated from a woman aged 60 to 75 with primary liver carcinoma and hepatitis B virus infection.

Of note for this clonotype: One end of the junction varies from germline; a read error may be responsible. V and J are TRBV4-2 and TRBJ2-1; 8 bases agree with TRBD2. The V gene's germline CDR1 is LGHNA and CDR2 YNFKEQ. There are 15 residues in the CDR3. The CDR3 sequence is CASSQVQAGDNEQFF. DNA for the CDR3: TGCGCCAGCAGCCAAGTACAAGCGGGAGACAATGAGCAGTTCTTC.

Ten or more counts support this clonotype. This chain joins TRBV10-2 and TRBJ1-6; 8 nucleotides line up with TRBD1. CDR3 length: 14 amino acids. Trimming at V came to 7 bases and at J to 10 bases, leaving 9 bases not matched to a gene. Germline CDR1 WSHSY, CDR2 SAAADI. The DNA for the CDR3 is TGCGCCAGCACCTACACAGGGGGGGTCTCACCCCTCCACTTT. This gives the protein CASTYTGGVSPLHF.

Notes on this clonotype: Being one base from a much bigger clone, this may be a read error. The V and J genes are TRBV6-5 and TRBJ2-2; 10 bases are shared with TRBD2. With 7 bases clipped from V and 0 bases from J, the junction kept 11 bases outside the gene matches. This CDR3 region has 18 residues. Germline V gene sequence: CDR1 MNHEY, CDR2 SVGAGI. CDR3 sequence: CASNSLTSGLSNTGELFF. The CDR3 bases are TGTGCCAGCAATTCCTTGACTAGCGGGCTATCGAACACCGGGGAGCTGTTTTTT.

The chain recombines TRBV4-1 with TRBJ2-7; possible D gene TRBD1, 6 bases. The DNA end lines up better with TRBJ2-1; the J call may be wrong. Germline-derived CDR1 and CDR2 are MGHRA and YSYEKL. The CDR3 is made up of 13 amino acids. The DNA for the CDR3 is TGCGCCAGTAGGGGGAACGGCCGCTACGAGCAGTTCTTC. Protein product: CASRGNGRYEQFF.

This rearrangement joins TRBV6-6 to TRBJ2-2; 9 nucleotides align to TRBD1. This CDR3 region has 17 residues. V was pared by 1 base and J by 0 bases, with 3 bases of the junction left unmatched. The V gene's germline CDR1 is MNHNY and CDR2 SVGAGI (reference sequence). CDR3 coding DNA: TGTGCCAGCAGTTACTGGGGACAGGGCTCGAACACCGGGGAGCTGTTTTTT. This translates into CASSYWGQGSNTGELFF.

CDR3 nucleotide sequence: TGCGCCAGCAGCCCTATAGCGGGAGCTGCCAATGAGCAGTTCTTC. It specifies CASSPIAGAANEQFF. The rearrangement uses TRBV5-1 and TRBJ2-1; the match to TRBD2 covers 9 bases. The ends lost 4 bases at V and 6 bases at J; junction bases unmatched: 8. Germline values: CDR1 SGHRS, CDR2 YFSETQ. This CDR3 comprises 15 residues.

This clonotype showed up just a few times. In nucleotides, the CDR3 is TGTGCCAGCAGCCACGCTCCGACTAGCGGGAGCACAGATACGCAGTATTTT. The encoded protein is CASSHAPTSGSTDTQYF. This sequence joins TRBV6-1 and TRBJ2-3; TRBD2 matches at 10 bases. The germline V gene encodes CDR1 MNHNS and CDR2 SASEGT. The CDR3 spans 17 residues. V lost 6 bases, J lost 0 bases, and 9 bases stayed unmatched.

In its sample, this clonotype was seen many times. This chain uses TRBV6-1 with TRBJ2-7, with unresolved D. The V gene lost 0 bases and the J gene lost 3 bases, with 9 bases spanning the gap. In germline, CDR1 is MNHNS, CDR2 SASEGT. The CDR3 contains 14 residues. The CDR3 nucleotides are TGTGCCAGCAGTGAAGCAGGGCGTTACTACGAGCAGTACTTC. Translation gives CASSEAGRYYEQYF.

The V call is TRBV28, the J call TRBJ2-1, with 8 bases fitting TRBD1. Germline assignment: CDR1 MDHEN and CDR2 SYDVKM. Trimming took 4 bases from V and 8 from J; bases not matched to a gene: 7. The CDR3 is 14 amino acids. The CDR3 loop reads CASSYGQGFDEQFF. CDR3 nucleotides: TGTGCCAGCAGTTATGGACAGGGCTTCGATGAGCAGTTCTTC.

A word on this clonotype: This may come from a read error, since a much larger clone is one base off. The gene calls are TRBV10-3 and TRBJ1-1; possible D gene TRBD1, 6 bases. Germline CDR1 is ENHRY and CDR2 is SYGVKD. The CDR3 has 16 amino acids. DNA for the CDR3: TGTGACATCAGTGACCTCCGTGGGGGGGCGAACACTGAAGCTTTCTTT. Protein: CDISDLRGGANTEAFF.